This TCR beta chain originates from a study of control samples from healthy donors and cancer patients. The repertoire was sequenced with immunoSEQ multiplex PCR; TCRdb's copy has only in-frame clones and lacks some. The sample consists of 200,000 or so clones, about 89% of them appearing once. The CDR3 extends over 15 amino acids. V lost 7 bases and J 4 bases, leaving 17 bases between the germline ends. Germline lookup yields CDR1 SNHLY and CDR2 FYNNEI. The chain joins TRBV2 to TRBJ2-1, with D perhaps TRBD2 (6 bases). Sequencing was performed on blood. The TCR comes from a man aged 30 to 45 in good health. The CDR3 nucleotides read TGTGCCAGCACCCCTAAGCCTCGGGAGTACAATGAGCAGTTCTTC. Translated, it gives CASTPKPREYNEQFF.